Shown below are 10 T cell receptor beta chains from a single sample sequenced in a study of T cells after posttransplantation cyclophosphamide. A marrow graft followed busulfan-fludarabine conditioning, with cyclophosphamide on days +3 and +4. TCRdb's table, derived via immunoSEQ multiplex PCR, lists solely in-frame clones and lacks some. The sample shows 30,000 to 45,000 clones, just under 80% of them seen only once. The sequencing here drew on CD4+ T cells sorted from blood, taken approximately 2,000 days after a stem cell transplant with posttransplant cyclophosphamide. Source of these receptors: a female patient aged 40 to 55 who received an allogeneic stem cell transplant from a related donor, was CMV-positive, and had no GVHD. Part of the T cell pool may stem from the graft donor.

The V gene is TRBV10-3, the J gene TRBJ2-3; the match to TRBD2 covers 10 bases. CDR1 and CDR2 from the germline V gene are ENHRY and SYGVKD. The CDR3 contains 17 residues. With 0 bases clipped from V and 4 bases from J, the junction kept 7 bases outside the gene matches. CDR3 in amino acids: CAISESKRAGGADTQYF. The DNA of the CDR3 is TGTGCCATCAGTGAGTCGAAGAGAGCGGGGGGGGCAGATACGCAGTATTTT.

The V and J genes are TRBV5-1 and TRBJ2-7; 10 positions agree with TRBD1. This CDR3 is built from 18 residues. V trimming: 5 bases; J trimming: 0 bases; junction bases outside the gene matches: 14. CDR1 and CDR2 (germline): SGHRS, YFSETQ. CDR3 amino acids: CASSQLFPGQGSSYEQYF. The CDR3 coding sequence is TGCGCCAGCAGTCAATTATTTCCGGGACAGGGGAGCTCCTACGAGCAGTACTTC.

Here the CDR3 DNA reads TGTGCCAGCAGCCCCGGGACAGGCTACTATGAAGCTTTCTTT. It translates to CASSPGTGYYEAFF. The V call is TRBV7-9, the J call TRBJ1-1; 8 nucleotides align to TRBD1. V shed 5 bases, J shed 7 bases, and the junction held 9 bases outside the gene matches. The CDR3 totals 14 residues. Per germline, CDR1 SEHNR and CDR2 FQNEAQ (reference sequence).

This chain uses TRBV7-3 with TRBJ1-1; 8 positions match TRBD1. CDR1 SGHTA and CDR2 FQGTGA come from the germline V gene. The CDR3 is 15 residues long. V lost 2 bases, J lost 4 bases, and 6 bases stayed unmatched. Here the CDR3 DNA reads TGTGCCAGCAGCTTAGGCGGACAGGGCGGCACTGAAGCTTTCTTT. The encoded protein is CASSLGGQGGTEAFF.

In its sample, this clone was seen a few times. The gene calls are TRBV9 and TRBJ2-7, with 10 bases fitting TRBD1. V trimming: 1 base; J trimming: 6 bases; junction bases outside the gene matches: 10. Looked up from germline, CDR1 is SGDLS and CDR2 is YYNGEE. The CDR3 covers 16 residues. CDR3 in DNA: TGTGCCAGCAGCGTAAAGAGGGACAGGGGAGGGAGCGAGCAGTACTTC. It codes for CASSVKRDRGGSEQYF.

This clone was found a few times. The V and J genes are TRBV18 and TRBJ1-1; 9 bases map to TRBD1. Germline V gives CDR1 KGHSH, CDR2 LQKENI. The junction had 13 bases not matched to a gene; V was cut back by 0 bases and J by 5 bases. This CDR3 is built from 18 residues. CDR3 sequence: CASSPPVGQGKYRTEAFF. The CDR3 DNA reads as TGTGCCAGCTCACCACCGGTAGGACAGGGGAAATATAGAACTGAAGCTTTCTTT.

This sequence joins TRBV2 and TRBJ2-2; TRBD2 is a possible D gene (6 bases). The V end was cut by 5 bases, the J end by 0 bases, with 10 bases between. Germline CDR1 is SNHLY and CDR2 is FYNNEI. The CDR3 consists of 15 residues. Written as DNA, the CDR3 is TGTGCCAGCAGTTATAGACTAGCGAACACCGGGGAGCTGTTTTTT. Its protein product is CASSYRLANTGELFF.

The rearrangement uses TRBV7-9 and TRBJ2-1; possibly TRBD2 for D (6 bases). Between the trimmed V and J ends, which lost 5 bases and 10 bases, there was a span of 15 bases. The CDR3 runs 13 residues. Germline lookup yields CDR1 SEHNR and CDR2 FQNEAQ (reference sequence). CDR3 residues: CASSIGGAGEQFF. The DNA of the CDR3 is TGTGCCAGCAGCATAGGTGGGGCGGGGGAGCAGTTCTTC. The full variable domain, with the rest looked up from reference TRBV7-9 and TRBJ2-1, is DTGVSQNPRHKITKRGQNVTFRCDPISEHNRLYWYRQTLGQGPEFLTYFQNEAQLEKSRLLSDRFSAERPKGSFSTLEIQRTEQGDSAMYLCASSIGGAGEQFFGPGTRLTVL.

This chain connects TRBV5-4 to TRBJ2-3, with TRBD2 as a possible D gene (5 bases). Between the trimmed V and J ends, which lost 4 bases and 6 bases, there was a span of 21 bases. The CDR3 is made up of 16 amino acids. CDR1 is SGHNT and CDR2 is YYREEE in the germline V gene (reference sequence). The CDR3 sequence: CASSTLLRQEEDTQYF. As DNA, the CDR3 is TGTGCCAGCAGCACTTTACTGCGGCAGGAGGAGGATACGCAGTATTTT.

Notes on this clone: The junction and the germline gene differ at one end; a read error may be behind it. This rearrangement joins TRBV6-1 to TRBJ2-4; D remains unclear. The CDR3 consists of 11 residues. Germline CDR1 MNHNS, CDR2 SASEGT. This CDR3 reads CASSEDSRLGF. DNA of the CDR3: TGTGCCAGCAGTGAAGACTCGCGCCTAGGCTTC.